This T cell receptor (beta chain) stems from a study of CD8+ T cells in alopecia areata. Study observations and caveats: Normal skin's resident alphabeta T cells are also sequenced in scalp samples.

The authors extracted RNA and reverse transcribed it into cDNA as the sequencing template. Repertoires were generated with immunoSEQ multiplex PCR, while TCRdb's copy carries only in-frame clones and drops some. The sample holds about 110,000 clones; approximately 60% are singletons and the top ten take 20% to 25%. Details on this clone: Its antigen is still unknown.

Both CD4+ and CD8+ T cells were separated by sorting PBMCs. The sample comprised CD8+ T cells sorted from blood. The sequence derives from a human donor in good health.

The CDR3, as DNA: TGCGCCAGCAGCCAAGATGGAGGCTCTGGAAACACCATATATTTT. Translating gives CASSQDGGSGNTIYF. The J gene is TRBJ1-3, the V gene TRBV4-3; no clear D. V was clipped by 0 bases and J by 0 bases, with 6 bases between them. The CDR3 is 15 amino acids. Germline-derived CDR1 and CDR2 are LGHNA and YSLEER.